This T cell receptor beta chain appears in the sequencing data of a study of control samples from healthy donors and cancer patients. The data were produced by immunoSEQ multiplex PCR, yet TCRdb's version contains in-frame clones alone and is incomplete. The repertoire holds 150,000 to 180,000 clones, with approximately 94% as singletons. The source is a man between 40 and 49 years old in good health. Sequenced input: blood.

CDR3 sequence reads: CASSPYTPGQGRAYTF. The CDR3 DNA reads TGTGCCAGCAGCCCATACACGCCTGGACAGGGAAGAGCTTACACCTTC. The rearrangement links TRBV3-1 (or the pseudogene TRBV3-2) to TRBJ1-2; 8 bases align to TRBD1. Germline CDR1 reads LGHDT; CDR2 reads YNNKEL (reference sequence). With V trimmed by 4 bases and J by 11 bases, 18 bases remained unmatched. The CDR3 length is 16 residues.